A single TCR beta chain is shown here with its context. Sequenced by immunoSEQ multiplex PCR; TCRdb stores in-frame clones only, minus some. Of roughly 280,000 clones in the sample, around 86% were seen once. These data originate in a study of blood T cell repertoires in COVID-19. CDR1 SGDLS and CDR2 YYNGEE come from the germline V gene. The CDR3 is made up of 15 amino acids. The V segment lost 7 bases and the J segment 3 bases; nucleotides outside the gene matches: 9. Sequencing was performed on peripheral blood. The chain joins TRBV9 to TRBJ2-3, with 9 bases lining up with TRBD1. This TCR derives from a man between 40 and 49 years old with active or convalescent COVID-19. The CDR3 DNA follows: TGTGCCAGCGTACAGGGACAGGGATCAACAGATACGCAGTATTTT. The encoded protein is CASVQGQGSTDTQYF. Looking up the rest from reference TRBV9 and TRBJ2-3 gives the full variable domain: DSGVTQTPKHLITATGQRVTLRCSPRSGDLSVYWYQQSLDQGLQFLIQYYNGEERAKGNILERFSAQQFPDLHSELNLSSLELGDSALYFCASVQGQGSTDTQYFGPGTRLTVL.